Listed below are T cell receptor beta chains from one sample, sequenced in a study of CD8 T cells in Susac syndrome. Each CDR3 protein gets one entry after TCRdb re-called the immunoSEQ multiplex PCR reads with MiXCR. The repertoire holds a few hundred thousand distinct CDR3 sequences, with over 85% as singletons. Sequencing was done on a sample of CD4+ T cells from PBMCs. Receptor source: a human donor with multiple sclerosis. CDR3s include the opening cysteine and the closing phenylalanine or tryptophan. The order of the fields is clone size, D gene, V gene, J gene, CDR3 protein, CDR3 DNA. The D gene is left open where the match is weak. The size of a clone is reported for some rows only, either as once, few or many, or as a class for expanded clones.

.	TRBD2	TRBV20-1	TRBJ2-5	CSASPPGGGQETQYF	TGCAGTGCTAGCCCCCCGGGGGGAGGGCAAGAGACCCAGTACTTC
.	.	TRBV5-6	TRBJ2-1	CASSKRSTYNEQFF	TGTGCCAGCAGTAAGCGGTCCACCTACAATGAGCAGTTCTTC
.	.	TRBV29-1	TRBJ2-3	CSVRLGGTDTQYF	TGCAGCGTTCGCCTGGGGGGCACAGATACGCAGTATTTT
.	TRBD1	TRBV3-1	TRBJ2-2	CASSRLQGDTGELFF	TGTGCCAGCAGCCGTTTGCAGGGGGACACCGGGGAGCTGTTTTTT
.	.	TRBV5-4	TRBJ1-3	CASSQQGRKRNTIYF	TGTGCCAGCAGTCAACAGGGAAGGAAGAGAAACACCATATATTTT
.	TRBD2	TRBV5-1	TRBJ2-2	CASSPGGAQSGSTGELFF	TGCGCCAGCAGCCCGGGGGGTGCGCAATCAGGAAGCACCGGGGAGCTGTTTTTT
.	TRBD1	TRBV5-6	TRBJ1-5	CASSLYRGTGASNQPQHF	TGTGCCAGCAGCCTTTACCGCGGGACAGGGGCAAGCAATCAGCCCCAGCATTTT
few	TRBD1	TRBV5-6	TRBJ2-5	CASSLRGRSETQYF	TGTGCCAGCAGCTTAAGGGGGCGCAGTGAGACCCAGTACTTC
.	TRBD1	TRBV18	TRBJ2-3	CASSPPTGTDTQYF	TGTGCCAGCTCACCACCGACAGGGACAGATACGCAGTATTTT
.	.	TRBV25-1	TRBJ2-5	CASSELGDRQETQYF	TGTGCCAGCAGTGAACTCGGCGACAGGCAAGAGACCCAGTACTTC
.	.	TRBV7-2	TRBJ1-1	CASSHRAGTEAFF	TGTGCCAGCAGCCACAGGGCAGGCACTGAAGCTTTCTTT
.	.	TRBV7-9	TRBJ2-1	CASSSGQSYNEQFF	TGTGCCAGCAGCTCTGGACAGTCGTACAATGAGCAGTTCTTC
.	.	TRBV7-6	TRBJ2-3	CASSLPPAAGRSYF	TGTGCCAGCAGCTTACCCCCAGCCGCGGGCAGGAGCTATTTT
.	.	TRBV24-1	TRBJ1-2	CATSDPDPGHRYGYTF	TGTGCCACCAGTGATCCCGATCCGGGACACCGCTATGGCTACACCTTC
.	.	TRBV2	TRBJ2-6	CASSEGKTGANVLTF	TGTGCCAGCAGTGAAGGGAAAACTGGGGCCAACGTCCTGACTTTC
.	.	TRBV28	TRBJ2-5	CASSLSSLFRETQYF	TGTGCCAGCAGTTTATCTTCTCTCTTTCGGGAGACCCAGTACTTC
once	.	TRBV6-5	TRBJ1-3	CASSYFRAGKAGNTIYF	TGTGCCAGCAGTTACTTTAGGGCGGGGAAAGCTGGAAACACCATATATTTT
.	.	TRBV7-9	TRBJ2-5	CASSLETAEQETQYF	TGTGCCAGCAGCTTAGAGACGGCGGAGCAAGAGACCCAGTACTTC
.	.	TRBV3-1	TRBJ1-2	CASSHMDYGYTF	TGTGCCAGCAGCCACATGGACTATGGCTACACCTTC
.	.	TRBV20-1	TRBJ2-5	CSAFPGRRSQETQYF	TGCAGTGCCTTCCCGGGACGTCGAAGTCAAGAGACCCAGTACTTC
.	.	TRBV12-5	TRBJ2-2	CASGSNPLVSSNTGELFF	TGTGCTAGTGGTTCCAACCCTCTTGTGAGTTCGAACACCGGGGAGCTGTTTTTT
.	.	TRBV6-2/TRBV6-3	TRBJ2-2	CASSGGTHTGELFF	TGTGCCAGCAGTGGGGGAACGCACACCGGGGAGCTGTTTTTT